The source of this TCR beta chain is a study of regulatory T cells in long-lasting Graves disease (dated by TCRdb to the early 2020s). A note on the overall study: Persistent Graves' disease meant more than 5 years of antithyroid drug treatment with TSH receptor autoantibodies that stayed positive. Peripheral blood TCR sequencing and RNA sequencing compared persistent Graves' disease patients with newly diagnosed Graves' disease patients. The study was registered as a clinical trial and conducted in China. A total of roughly 33 samples underwent TCR sequencing: about 13 from persistent and about 20 from newly diagnosed Graves' disease patients. In the clinical cohort, patients with persistent Graves' disease had used antithyroid drugs for an average of around 10 years.

Points the paper makes about the study in general: Compared with newly diagnosed patients, patients with persistent Graves' disease had lower TCR Shannon entropy and fewer highly expanded clones, which suggests clonal expansion. The small sample size was acknowledged by the authors as a limitation that may reduce accuracy. Only peripheral blood was studied, because thyroid tissue, the primary lesion, was inaccessible. A larger number of public clonotypes was shared among persistent patients (approximately 2,500) than among newly diagnosed patients (about 990). TRBV28, TRBJ1-2 and TRBJ2-5 were preferentially used in persistent disease, while TRBV20-1 and TRBJ2-1 were favored in newly diagnosed disease. Sequencing and analysis were restricted to the TCR beta chain.

The time point label on this specimen signifies: persistent/refractory GD, antithyroid drugs over 5 years with positive TRAb. RNA was extracted from PBMCs in TRIzol for both TCR sequencing and RNA sequencing. Graves' disease was diagnosed according to American Thyroid Association guidelines. Patients were recruited from an endocrinology department in Xi'an, China. From each patient, around 8.3 milliliters of peripheral blood was collected into an EDTA anticoagulant tube. PBMCs were isolated by Ficoll Paque Plus density gradient separation without further T cell sorting. RNA quality was checked with an Agilent 2100 Bioanalyzer and agarose gel, and concentration with a NanoDrop 2000. Receptor libraries were prepared by multiplex PCR. The sequencing machine was an Illumina HiSeq 4000. iRepertoire HTBI primers and Arm-PCR amplification of CDR3 regions were used to construct TCR beta libraries. Gel purification was performed on PCR products prior to sequencing. In the authors' own workflow: Gene usage analysis of CDR3 amino acid clonotypes used the 50 to 70 TRBV and approximately 13 TRBJ segments found across samples. COPE and FqMerger were used to merge the filtered high-quality paired reads into contigs. BLAST was used to align contigs to IMGT TRBV, TRBD and TRBJ reference genes, with CDR3 defined following IMGT. Clonotypes above 0.1% frequency were classified as highly expanded clones. Shannon entropy was used to measure repertoire diversity, and the Gini coefficient was used to measure V-J evenness. A clonotype found in more than one individual was treated as public. The public reads were quality trimmed at Q25 with fastp and then assembled into clones with MiXCR by TCRdb, keeping productive beta chains. Each CDR3 protein gets just one entry, which takes the most common genes and DNA from the rows behind it. Clone size and V and J calls follow TCRdb, not the original study. The sample has 300,000 to 350,000 distinct CDR3 sequences on record, around 19% of them singletons. The top ten hold just under 30% of the sample.

The trim is 8 bases for V and 1 base for J, with a gap of 18 bases between the germline ends. CDR1 and CDR2 are read off the germline V gene as MNHEY and SVGEGT. The CDR3 numbers 15 residues from cysteine through phenylalanine. CDR3 DNA only is kept here, 45 bases in frame from base 1. To note about this clonotype: No antigen is known for it. There are no base qualities to consult, and no much larger clone falls within one base.

The clonotype originates from a female donor with Graves disease. The chain couples TRBV6-2 or TRBV6-3 to TRBJ2-7, with the D call perhaps TRBD1 or TRBD2, as 5 bases match in each case. Source: peripheral blood mononuclear cells (PBMCs), taken when the disease was refractory, from a patient treated with antithyroid drugs. DNA sequence: TGTGCCAGCTCGTGGGTGGTAGGGGAGTCCTACGAGCAGTACTTC. Its amino acids are CASSWVVGESYEQYF.